The 15 T cell receptor beta chains below come from one sample, sequenced in a study of blood T cell repertoires in COVID-19 (TCRdb year 2020). Library generation was performed with the immunoSEQ multiplex PCR assay. Imported from immuneACCESS, the table was reduced by TCRdb to in-frame sequences with V and J called. These copies leave out some clones; in studies compared against another copy, an unresolved V gene accounts for under half, and the cause of the remainder is not known. Here the sample has hundreds of thousands of clones; roughly 85% occur a single time. In total, the top ten clones hold approximately 9% of the sample. The material sequenced was peripheral blood. These receptors were taken from a woman aged 45 to 65 who had recovered from COVID-19.

The rearrangement links TRBV2 to TRBJ1-2; tentative D call: TRBD1 (5 bases). V lost 6 bases and J 12 bases, leaving 26 bases between the germline ends. This CDR3 contains 15 residues. Germline lookup yields CDR1 SNHLY and CDR2 FYNNEI. The CDR3 nucleotides are TGTGCCAGCAGCGATAACGACCCCCCGGGACTTTTCCACACCTTC. Translating gives CASSDNDPPGLFHTF.

The J gene is TRBJ2-3, the V gene TRBV19; D unclear. The germline V and J ends were trimmed by 6 bases and 3 bases, with 13 bases remaining between them. Germline CDR1 LNHDA, CDR2 SQIVND (reference sequence). The CDR3 extends over 14 amino acids. The CDR3 DNA sequence: TGTGCCAGTAGACCGCACGCAGCGACAGATACGCAGTATTTT. It is translated as CASRPHAATDTQYF.

The J gene is TRBJ2-1, the V gene TRBV10-3; perhaps TRBD2 as D (6 bases). The germline CDR1 and CDR2 sequences are ENHRY and SYGVKD. The germline V and J ends were trimmed by 7 bases and 1 base, with 14 bases remaining between them. This CDR3 has 15 residues. CDR3 protein: CAIKPASGSYNEQFF. DNA for the CDR3: TGTGCCATCAAACCCGCCAGCGGGTCCTACAATGAGCAGTTCTTC.

J is TRBJ1-4 and V is TRBV10-3, with D maybe TRBD1 (5 bases). V gave up 6 bases and J gave up 0 bases, with 11 bases separating them. The germline gives CDR1 ENHRY, CDR2 SYGVKD. The length of the CDR3 is 15 residues. The CDR3 nucleotides are TGTGCCATCAGCCGCGGGGCTGCAACTAATGAAAAACTGTTTTTT. Protein sequence: CAISRGAATNEKLFF.

This clone was found once. This chain connects TRBV3-1 (or the pseudogene TRBV3-2) to TRBJ1-1; TRBD1 aligns across 8 bases. V dropped 4 bases and J dropped 3; count of bases not matched to a gene: 13. From germline, CDR1 is LGHDT and CDR2 YNNKEL (reference sequence). The CDR3 totals 17 residues. As DNA, the CDR3 is TGTGCCAGCAGCCCGTGGACAGGGCGGGAGGGAGACACTGAAGCTTTCTTT. It translates to CASSPWTGREGDTEAFF.

This clone was picked up many times. The gene calls are TRBV4-2 and TRBJ2-7; 9 bases align to TRBD2. V shed 1 base and J 7 bases; nucleotides not matched to a gene: 11. CDR3 size: 16 residues. Germline lookup yields CDR1 LGHNA and CDR2 YNFKEQ. The CDR3 DNA follows: TGTGCCAGCAGCCAAGGGTTGGCGGGAGGGCCGGGGGAGCAGTACTTC. It specifies CASSQGLAGGPGEQYF.

The gene calls are TRBV7-3 and TRBJ2-6, with D possibly matching TRBD1 (6 bases). V was shortened by 1 base and J by 1 base, with 11 bases between the two germline ends. CDR1 is SGHTA and CDR2 is FQGTGA in the germline V gene. This CDR3 has 17 residues. CDR3 protein: CASSLRGRGSGANVLTF. The CDR3 DNA reads as TGTGCCAGCAGCTTAAGGGGTAGGGGGTCTGGGGCCAACGTCCTGACTTTC.

V usage is TRBV6-4 and J usage is TRBJ2-3, with D perhaps TRBD2 (6 bases). Germline V lookup: CDR1 MRHNA, CDR2 SNTAGT. With 6 bases removed from V and 3 bases from J, the gap between germline ends came to 10 bases. The length of the CDR3 is 13 residues. In DNA, the CDR3 is TGTGCCAGCAGGGGGGGATCTACAGATACGCAGTATTTT. This translates into CASRGGSTDTQYF.

V usage is TRBV6-6 and J usage is TRBJ1-2; weak D call: TRBD1 (5 bases). The CDR3 spans 15 residues. The V and J ends lost 7 bases and 9 bases respectively, with 24 bases between them. Germline V gene lookup returns CDR1 MNHNY and CDR2 SVGAGI (reference sequence). The CDR3 spells CASKGRTLTKGSYTF. The CDR3 DNA is TGTGCCAGCAAGGGCCGGACATTGACCAAGGGAAGCTACACCTTC.

The chain recombines TRBV7-2 with TRBJ2-7; D may be TRBD2 (6 bases). The germline V gene encodes CDR1 SGHTA and CDR2 FQGNSA. V lost 0 bases and J lost 4, with 16 bases in between. This CDR3 region has 16 residues. DNA for the CDR3: TGTGCCAGCAGCTTAGCGGTGGCGGGATTTGAGTACGAGCAGTACTTC. It encodes CASSLAVAGFEYEQYF.

The J gene is TRBJ1-6, the V gene TRBV27; possibly TRBD1 for D (6 bases). This CDR3 comprises 15 residues. Germline V gene data show CDR1 as MNHEY and CDR2 as SMNVEV (reference sequence). V lost 5 bases to trimming and J lost 1 base, with 9 bases between them. The CDR3 bases are TGTGCCAGCAGTCCCAGGGGTTCCTATAATTCACCCCTCCACTTT. Translating gives CASSPRGSYNSPLHF.

J is TRBJ2-1 and V is TRBV7-2, with D perhaps matching TRBD2 (5 bases). CDR1 SGHTA and CDR2 FQGNSA come from the germline V gene. The CDR3 totals 15 residues. Trimming took 1 base from V and 7 from J, leaving 14 bases between them. The CDR3 bases are TGTGCCAGCAGCTTAGGACCCGGGATGTCAAATGAGCAGTTCTTC. Protein product: CASSLGPGMSNEQFF.

This rearrangement joins TRBV7-8 to TRBJ2-1; D might be TRBD2 (5 bases). V lost 6 bases to trimming and J lost 5 bases, with 14 bases between them. The CDR3 has 14 amino acids. Germline V gene sequence: CDR1 SGHVS, CDR2 FQNEAQ. CDR3 sequence (DNA): TGTGCCAGCAGATGGAGAGGACTCAACAATGAGCAGTTCTTC. Residues: CASRWRGLNNEQFF.

This chain joins TRBV28 and TRBJ2-3, with 11 bases that match TRBD2. This CDR3 region has 19 residues. The germline V gene has CDR1 MDHEN and CDR2 SYDVKM. Trimming cost V 5 bases and J 2 bases; bases outside gene matches: 15. The CDR3 sequence is CASSPHSGRAAYYTDTQYF. CDR3 coding DNA: TGTGCCAGCAGTCCTCATAGCGGGAGGGCCGCCTATTACACAGATACGCAGTATTTT.

V and J are TRBV19 and TRBJ2-5, with 8 bases lining up with TRBD1. The CDR3 has 19 amino acids. The trim removed 2 bases at V and 2 bases at J, leaving 16 bases unmatched. Germline CDR1 LNHDA, CDR2 SQIVND (reference sequence). The CDR3 DNA follows: TGTGCCAGTAGTATATTTTTGTTCCGGACAGGGAAAGCTCAAGAGACCCAGTACTTC. Its protein is CASSIFLFRTGKAQETQYF.